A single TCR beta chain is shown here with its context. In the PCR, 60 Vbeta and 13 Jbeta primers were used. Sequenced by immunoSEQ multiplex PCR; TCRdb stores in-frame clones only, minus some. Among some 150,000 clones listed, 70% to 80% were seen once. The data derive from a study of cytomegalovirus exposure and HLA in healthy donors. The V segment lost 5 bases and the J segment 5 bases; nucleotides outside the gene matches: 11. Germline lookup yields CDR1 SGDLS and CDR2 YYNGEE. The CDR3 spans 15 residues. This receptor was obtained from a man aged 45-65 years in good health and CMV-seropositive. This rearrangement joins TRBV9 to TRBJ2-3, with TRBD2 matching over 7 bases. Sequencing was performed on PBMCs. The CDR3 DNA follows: TGTGCCAGCAGTCGGGACTCGATAGCGGGAGATACGCAGTATTTT. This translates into CASSRDSIAGDTQYF.